The sequence of this T cell receptor beta chain was determined in a study of blood T cell repertoires in COVID-19. This clone was seen once. The table came from immunoSEQ multiplex PCR; TCRdb's copy has only in-frame clones and leaves some out. The data show about 30,000 clones, with 70% to 90% seen just once and roughly 10% held by the top ten. Germline V gene sequence: CDR1 SNHLY, CDR2 FYNNEI. J lost 2 bases, V lost 6 bases, and 6 bases had no gene match. CDR3 length: 15 residues. This sequence originates from a human donor in a cohort sampled during active COVID-19. The source material was peripheral blood. The rearrangement joins TRBV2 to TRBJ2-5; 10 bases are a match to TRBD2. CDR3 nucleotides: TGTGCCAGCAGGGAGGTAGCGGGGGGACAAGAGACCCAGTACTTC. It encodes CASREVAGGQETQYF.